The next 15 T cell receptor beta chains were all read from a single sample in a study of shared clonotypes between healthy human individuals. TCRdb's table, derived via immunoSEQ multiplex PCR, lists solely in-frame clones and lacks some. Among about half a million clones listed, 75% to 85% were seen once. Sequenced material: PBMCs. Receptors originate from a woman in her thirties or forties in good health. Some clones in this sample may be carry-over from other donors' samples.

J is TRBJ2-7 and V is TRBV7-9, with D possibly TRBD2 on 6 matching bases. Germline CDR1 reads SEHNR; CDR2 reads FQNEAQ (reference sequence). V was shortened by 2 bases and J by 6 bases, with 11 bases between the two germline ends. The CDR3 extends over 13 amino acids. The CDR3 protein is CASSLTGEGEQYF. DNA for the CDR3: TGTGCCAGCAGCTTAACGGGAGAGGGCGAGCAGTACTTC.

J is TRBJ2-4 and V is TRBV7-2, with D uncertain. Germline V gives CDR1 SGHTA, CDR2 FQGNSA. CDR3 size: 15 residues. V was cut by 3 bases and J by 2 bases, with 11 bases left in between. The CDR3 bases are TGTGCCAGCAGCTTGAGCTCTATGACCAAAAACATTCAGTACTTC. It yields the protein CASSLSSMTKNIQYF.

CDR3 nucleotide sequence: TGTGCCAGCAGTGAGGTACACGGGGTGATCGACGGGGAGCTGTTTTTT. Protein sequence: CASSEVHGVIDGELFF. J is TRBJ2-2 and V is TRBV6-1, with D maybe TRBD2 (5 bases). Germline lookup yields CDR1 MNHNS and CDR2 SASEGT. V shed 3 bases and J shed 7 bases, with 18 bases lying between them. This CDR3 region has 16 residues.

The sample holds one count of this clone. The chain carries TRBV28 and TRBJ1-5; D ambiguous. The germline CDR1 and CDR2 sequences are MDHEN and SYDVKM. The germline V and J ends were trimmed by 2 bases and 3 bases, with 17 bases remaining between them. This CDR3 is built from 17 residues. The CDR3 nucleotides are TGTGCCAGCAGTTTAAGGGCGGACCCCGGGGACAATCAGCCCCAGCATTTT. It codes for CASSLRADPGDNQPQHF.

The V gene is TRBV5-4, the J gene TRBJ2-5; D is perhaps TRBD2 (5 bases). Germline assignment: CDR1 SGHNT and CDR2 YYREEE (reference sequence). The CDR3 covers 14 residues. V was trimmed by 4 bases and J by 1 base, leaving 11 bases between them. The CDR3 here is CASSLAGPQETQYF. The CDR3 DNA reads TGTGCCAGCAGCCTAGCTGGACCCCAAGAGACCCAGTACTTC.

This clone was seen a handful of times. The chain has TRBV5-1 and TRBJ2-5, with TRBD1 identical over 7 bases. The trim removed 0 bases at V and 5 bases at J, leaving 7 bases unmatched. Germline CDR1 is SGHRS and CDR2 is YFSETQ. This CDR3 contains 15 residues. The CDR3 reads CASSLGSGGWETQYF. DNA of the CDR3: TGCGCCAGCAGCTTGGGTTCAGGGGGTTGGGAGACCCAGTACTTC.

V usage is TRBV25-1 and J usage is TRBJ2-7, with D possibly being TRBD1 (5 bases). The V gene lost 1 base and the J gene lost 2 bases, with 9 bases spanning the gap. Germline-derived CDR1 and CDR2 are MGHDK and SYGVNS. The CDR3 length is 14 residues. CDR3 in DNA: TGTGCCAGCAGTGAATTAACAGGAACCTACGAGCAGTACTTC. This encodes CASSELTGTYEQYF.

This clone was seen a handful of times. V gene TRBV6-5 combines with J gene TRBJ1-2; 9 bases line up with TRBD1. CDR1 and CDR2 from the germline V gene are MNHEY and SVGAGI. The CDR3 runs to 12 residues. V lost 9 bases and J lost 8; bases outside the gene matches: 7. CDR3 sequence reads: CASRDRVGGYTF. In DNA form, the CDR3 reads TGTGCCAGTCGGGACAGGGTAGGAGGCTACACCTTC.

The gene calls are TRBV30 and TRBJ2-7, with 9 bases that match TRBD1. The CDR3 is 13 amino acids. Trimming took 7 bases from V and 6 from J; bases not matched to a gene: 10. Per germline, CDR1 GTSNPN and CDR2 SVGIG (reference sequence). CDR3 nucleotides: TGTGCCTTCACCGGGACAGGGTTGGTCGAGCAGTACTTC. Protein sequence: CAFTGTGLVEQYF. The variable domain in full, with the rest retrieved from reference TRBV30 and TRBJ2-7, is SQTIHQWPATLVQPVGSPLSLECTVEGTSNPNLYWYRQAAGRGLQLLFYSVGIGQISSEVPQNLSASRPQDRQFILSSKKLLLSDSGFYLCAFTGTGLVEQYFGPGTRLTVT.

The rearrangement joins TRBV15 to TRBJ2-3; 7 bases are shared with TRBD1. The J segment lost 2 bases and the V segment lost 0 bases, leaving 2 bases of the junction unmatched. CDR1 and CDR2 (germline): LNHNV, YYDKDF (reference sequence). This CDR3 comprises 15 residues. Written as DNA, the CDR3 is TGTGCCACCAGCAGAGAAGGGGGCGCCACAGATACGCAGTATTTT. This codes for CATSREGGATDTQYF.

V gene TRBV5-1 combines with J gene TRBJ2-7, with TRBD1 as a possible D gene (5 bases). This CDR3 region has 12 residues. Germline CDR1 SGHRS, CDR2 YFSETQ. V lost 0 bases and J 11 bases, leaving 12 bases between the germline ends. CDR3 sequence reads: CASSLAGISKYF. CDR3 DNA: TGCGCCAGCAGCTTGGCAGGGATCTCTAAGTACTTC.

The rearrangement uses TRBV7-2 and TRBJ2-2; either TRBD1 or TRBD2 may fit D (5 bases each). The CDR3 has 16 residues. Trimming pared 4 bases from V and 2 bases from J, leaving 14 bases between. Germline CDR1 reads SGHTA; CDR2 reads FQGNSA. In DNA, the CDR3 is TGTGCCAGCAGCTCCCTTGGGACCCACAACACCGGGGAGCTGTTTTTT. Protein sequence: CASSSLGTHNTGELFF.

V usage is TRBV7-9 and J usage is TRBJ2-6, with no clear D. Trimming left V 4 bases short and J 2 bases short, with 9 bases between. Per the germline V gene, CDR1 is SEHNR and CDR2 is FQNEAQ (reference sequence). This CDR3 region has 15 residues. The CDR3 loop is CASSSQAPGANVLTF. The CDR3 DNA sequence: TGTGCCAGCAGCTCCCAGGCCCCTGGGGCCAACGTCCTGACTTTC.

The J gene is TRBJ2-7, the V gene TRBV28; TRBD1 or TRBD2 may be the D gene (5 bases each). This CDR3 has 12 amino acids. The V end lost 3 bases, the J end lost 2 bases, and 5 bases lay between the germline ends. Germline V lookup: CDR1 MDHEN, CDR2 SYDVKM. CDR3 region: CASSLGAYEQYF. The CDR3 DNA reads as TGTGCCAGCAGTTTGGGGGCCTACGAGCAGTACTTC.

A few counts support this clone. V gene TRBV19 combines with J gene TRBJ2-7, with TRBD2 identical over 7 bases. In germline, CDR1 is LNHDA, CDR2 SQIVND (reference sequence). The CDR3 is 14 residues long. J lost 5 bases, V lost 3 bases, and 7 bases had no gene match. DNA of the CDR3: TGTGCCAGTAGTATTAGGCTAGCGGCCAACGAGCAGTACTTC. Protein sequence: CASSIRLAANEQYF.